Following are 18 T cell receptor beta chains from one sample sequenced in a study of beta chain features in type 1 diabetes. Expressed TCRB transcripts were sequenced because the isolated RNA had all been reverse transcribed beforehand. Sequencing used immunoSEQ multiplex PCR; TCRdb keeps in-frame clones, though not all of them. The table shows a few hundred thousand clones, with 24% occurring only once. Antigen specificity for these receptors is unknown. Overall study findings and caveats: Across all four CD4+ subsets, people with type 1 diabetes showed modestly shorter TCRB CDR3s.

Sequencing was done on a sample of naive CD4+ T cells from blood. All receptors derive from a woman in her 30s with type 1 diabetes.

J is TRBJ2-1 and V is TRBV28, with 7 nucleotides matching TRBD2. This CDR3 has 12 amino acids. Trimming removed 11 bases from V and 0 bases from J; junction bases left unmatched: 1. CDR1 MDHEN and CDR2 SYDVKM come from the germline V gene. In nucleotides, the CDR3 is TGTGCCTTAGCGGGCTCCTACAATGAGCAGTTCTTC. Protein product: CALAGSYNEQFF.

This clone appeared a few times. V is TRBV7-2 and J is TRBJ2-7; 11 positions match TRBD2. The trim removed 6 bases at V and 3 bases at J, leaving 10 bases unmatched. Germline V lookup: CDR1 SGHTA, CDR2 FQGNSA. The CDR3 consists of 16 residues. CDR3 protein: CASRGLAGNPSYEQYF. The DNA for the CDR3 is TGTGCCAGCAGAGGACTAGCGGGCAATCCTAGCTACGAGCAGTACTTC.

This rearrangement joins TRBV28 to TRBJ2-7, with D possibly being TRBD1 (6 bases). Trimming took 5 bases from V and 6 from J, leaving 11 bases between them. The CDR3 loop spans 12 amino acids. Germline loops: CDR1 MDHEN, CDR2 SYDVKM. The CDR3 bases are TGTGCCAGCAGTATCACAGGGTCCGAGCAGTACTTC. It yields the protein CASSITGSEQYF.

The table lists this clone with a few counts. The chain has TRBV29-1 and TRBJ2-6; D not resolved. V was shortened by 4 bases and J by 0 bases, with 7 bases between the two germline ends. The CDR3 has 14 residues. Germline-derived CDR1 and CDR2 are SQVTM and ANQGSEA. CDR3 region: CSVVVSSGANVLTF. The CDR3 DNA reads TGCAGCGTTGTCGTGAGCTCTGGGGCCAACGTCCTGACTTTC.

In regard to this clone: This sample also contains other DNA sequences that code for the same CDR3. The V call is TRBV18, the J call TRBJ2-5; D remains ambiguous. This CDR3 has 12 residues. Trimming shortened V by 2 bases and J by 5 bases, and 6 bases separated the two germline ends. Germline V gives CDR1 KGHSH, CDR2 LQKENI. In DNA, the CDR3 is TGTGCCAGCTCACCATCACGGGAGACCCAGTACTTC. Its translation: CASSPSRETQYF. Based on the CDR3 plus reference TRBV18 and TRBJ2-5, the full variable domain is NAGVMQNPRHLVRRRGQEARLRCSPMKGHSHVYWYRQLPEEGLKFMVYLQKENIIDESGMPKERFSAEFPKEGPSILRIQQVVRGDSAAYFCASSPSRETQYFGPGTRLLVL.

V gene TRBV30 combines with J gene TRBJ1-2, with D unclear. V was pared by 0 bases and J by 2 bases, with 10 bases between. Germline V CDR1 and CDR2: GTSNPN, SVGIG (reference sequence). This CDR3 is built from 14 residues. The CDR3 nucleotides read TGTGCCTGGAGTGTAGGTCCGGGGAACTATGGCTACACCTTC. Its protein product is CAWSVGPGNYGYTF.

This clone has only a few counts. This rearrangement joins TRBV25-1 to TRBJ2-1; D is possibly TRBD1 (6 bases). CDR3 length: 14 amino acids. The V gene's germline CDR1 is MGHDK and CDR2 SYGVNS. V dropped 3 bases and J dropped 6 bases, with 12 bases sitting between them. The CDR3 nucleotides read TGTGCCAGCAGTGAGGGCCAGGGGAGCAATGAGCAGTTCTTC. It yields the protein CASSEGQGSNEQFF.

There are a few counts of this clone. The CDR3 nucleotides are TGTGCCAGCGCAATAGCCTCTGGGGCCAACGTCCTGACTTTC. Its protein is CASAIASGANVLTF. J is TRBJ2-6 and V is TRBV6-4, with D unresolved. In germline, CDR1 is MRHNA, CDR2 SNTAGT. The V gene lost 8 bases and the J gene lost 0 bases, with 8 bases spanning the gap. This CDR3 spans 14 amino acids.

This clone has a handful of counts. This sequence joins TRBV29-1 and TRBJ2-6; 9 positions match TRBD2. The CDR3 runs to 15 residues. The trim removed 5 bases at V and 4 bases at J, leaving 6 bases unmatched. Germline V gives CDR1 SQVTM, CDR2 ANQGSEA. Here the CDR3 DNA reads TGCAGCGTTCTGCGGGGGGGATCCGGGGCCAACGTCCTGACTTTC. Residues: CSVLRGGSGANVLTF.

The chain uses TRBV5-6 and TRBJ2-7; D is perhaps TRBD2 (6 bases). Trimming took 6 bases from V and 4 from J, leaving 20 bases between them. Germline CDR1 reads SGHDT; CDR2 reads YYEEEE. CDR3 size: 15 residues. The CDR3 spells CASMSRRLAFYEQYF. CDR3 sequence (DNA): TGTGCCAGCATGAGTCGGAGGCTAGCGTTTTACGAGCAGTACTTC.

J is TRBJ1-2 and V is TRBV27, with 8 bases aligning to TRBD1. With V trimmed by 6 bases and J by 0 bases, 3 bases remained unmatched. Germline CDR1 reads MNHEY; CDR2 reads SMNVEV (reference sequence). The length of the CDR3 is 14 residues. CDR3 amino acids: CASRTDRANYGYTF. The CDR3 DNA reads as TGTGCCAGCAGGACGGACAGGGCTAACTATGGCTACACCTTC.

This clone came up a few times. The V gene is TRBV29-1, the J gene TRBJ2-3; maybe TRBD2 (5 bases). CDR3 size: 17 residues. Germline V gene lookup returns CDR1 SQVTM and CDR2 ANQGSEA. The V gene lost 5 bases and the J gene lost 2 bases, with 23 bases spanning the gap. This CDR3 is CSVYPPGAARNTDTQYF. For the CDR3, the DNA is TGCAGCGTTTACCCCCCTGGAGCGGCCAGGAACACAGATACGCAGTATTTT.

A few counts support this clone. V usage is TRBV23-1 and J usage is TRBJ1-5, with unresolved D. TRBV23-1 carries the ORF label, with uncertain function. Trimming pared 3 bases from V and 3 bases from J, leaving 24 bases between. The CDR3 is made up of 19 amino acids. For the CDR3, the DNA is TGCGCCAGCAGTCACTCCCCGGCGGCGGTAACCTTGGACAATCAGCCCCAGCATTTT. It is translated as CASSHSPAAVTLDNQPQHF.

This chain joins TRBV28 and TRBJ2-7; 11 bases fit TRBD1. The CDR3 consists of 17 residues. V was clipped by 6 bases and J by 4 bases; unmatched bases: 14. The germline CDR1 and CDR2 sequences are MDHEN and SYDVKM. CDR3 coding DNA: TGTGCCAGCAGCCAATCGCCTACCGGGACAGGGGGTTACGAGCAGTACTTC. As protein: CASSQSPTGTGGYEQYF.

The V and J genes are TRBV9 and TRBJ1-1; 9 nucleotides agree with TRBD1. The CDR3 loop spans 17 amino acids. Germline trimming cut 4 bases from V and 3 bases from J; bases unmatched to any gene: 13. CDR1 SGDLS and CDR2 YYNGEE come from the germline V gene. In DNA form, the CDR3 reads TGTGCCAGCAGCATCCTAGGACAGGGGATGGGGGACACTGAAGCTTTCTTT. Encoded protein: CASSILGQGMGDTEAFF.

This clone has more than one count but fewer than ten. This sequence joins TRBV2 and TRBJ2-1; D is possibly TRBD2 (6 bases). The CDR3 is 13 residues long. From germline, CDR1 is SNHLY and CDR2 FYNNEI. Trimming removed 8 bases from V and 6 bases from J, with 14 bases in between. The CDR3, as DNA: TGTGCCAGCTCCTGGGACTGGTCCAATGAGCAGTTCTTC. Its protein product is CASSWDWSNEQFF.

This clone was counted a few times. The gene calls are TRBV5-1 and TRBJ2-7; D ambiguous. Per the germline V gene, CDR1 is SGHRS and CDR2 is YFSETQ. This CDR3 comprises 13 residues. The V and J ends lost 4 bases and 7 bases respectively, with 15 bases between them. The CDR3 reads CASSQLGPVEQYF. DNA for the CDR3: TGCGCCAGCAGCCAACTCGGTCCTGTGGAGCAGTACTTC.

This clone was seen only a few times. The chain recombines TRBV27 with TRBJ2-4; 7 bases align to TRBD1. The CDR3 runs to 16 residues. In germline, CDR1 is MNHEY, CDR2 SMNVEV (reference sequence). V trimming: 7 bases; J trimming: 0 bases; junction bases outside the gene matches: 9. In DNA, the CDR3 is TGTGCCAGCAATATTACAGGGGAAGAAGCCAAAAACATTCAGTACTTC. It codes for CASNITGEEAKNIQYF.